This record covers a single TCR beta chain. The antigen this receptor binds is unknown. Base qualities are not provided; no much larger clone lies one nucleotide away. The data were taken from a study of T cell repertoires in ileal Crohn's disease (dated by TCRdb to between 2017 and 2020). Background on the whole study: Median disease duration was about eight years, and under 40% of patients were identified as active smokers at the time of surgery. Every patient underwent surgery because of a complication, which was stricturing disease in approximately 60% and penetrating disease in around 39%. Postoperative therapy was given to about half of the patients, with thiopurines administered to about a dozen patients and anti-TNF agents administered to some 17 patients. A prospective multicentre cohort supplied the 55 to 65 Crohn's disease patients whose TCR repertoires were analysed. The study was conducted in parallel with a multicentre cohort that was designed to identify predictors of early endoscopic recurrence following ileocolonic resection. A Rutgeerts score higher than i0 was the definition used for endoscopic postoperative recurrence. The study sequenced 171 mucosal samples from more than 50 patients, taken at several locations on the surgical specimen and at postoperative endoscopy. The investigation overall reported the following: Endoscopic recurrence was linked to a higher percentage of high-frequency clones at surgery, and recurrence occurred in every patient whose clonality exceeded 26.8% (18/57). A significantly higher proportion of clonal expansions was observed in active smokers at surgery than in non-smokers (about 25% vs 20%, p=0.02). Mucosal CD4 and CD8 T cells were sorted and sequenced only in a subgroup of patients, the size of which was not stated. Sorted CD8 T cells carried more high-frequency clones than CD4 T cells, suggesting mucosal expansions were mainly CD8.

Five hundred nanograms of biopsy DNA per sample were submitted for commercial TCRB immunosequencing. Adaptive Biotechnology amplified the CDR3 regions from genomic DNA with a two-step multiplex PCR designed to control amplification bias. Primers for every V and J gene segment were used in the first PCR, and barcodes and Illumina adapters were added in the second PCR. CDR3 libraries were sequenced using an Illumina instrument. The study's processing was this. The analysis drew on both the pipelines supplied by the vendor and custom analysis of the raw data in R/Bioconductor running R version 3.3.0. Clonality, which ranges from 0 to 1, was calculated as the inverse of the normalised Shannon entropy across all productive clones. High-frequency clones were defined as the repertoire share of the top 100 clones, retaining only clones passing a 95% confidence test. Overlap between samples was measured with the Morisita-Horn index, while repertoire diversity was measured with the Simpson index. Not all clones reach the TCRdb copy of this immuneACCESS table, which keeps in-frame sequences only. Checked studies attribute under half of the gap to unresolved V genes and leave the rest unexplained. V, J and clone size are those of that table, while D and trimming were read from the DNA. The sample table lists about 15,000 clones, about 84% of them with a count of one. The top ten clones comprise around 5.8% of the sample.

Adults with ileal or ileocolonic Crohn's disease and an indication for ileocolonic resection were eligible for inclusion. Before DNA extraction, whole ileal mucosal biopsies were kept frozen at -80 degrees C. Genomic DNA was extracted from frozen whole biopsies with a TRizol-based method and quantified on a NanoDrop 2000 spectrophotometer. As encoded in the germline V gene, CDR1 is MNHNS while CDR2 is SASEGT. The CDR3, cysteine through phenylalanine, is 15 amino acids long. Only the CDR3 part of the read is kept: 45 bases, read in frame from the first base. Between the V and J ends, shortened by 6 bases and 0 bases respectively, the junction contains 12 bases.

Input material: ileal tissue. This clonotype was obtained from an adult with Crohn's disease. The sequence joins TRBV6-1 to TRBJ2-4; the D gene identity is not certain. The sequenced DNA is TGTGCCAGCAGGCCCTCTCAGTTAGCCAAAAACATTCAGTACTTC. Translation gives CASRPSQLAKNIQYF.